The rows below give T cell receptor beta chains drawn from one sample of a study of cytomegalovirus exposure and HLA in healthy donors. The assay was immunoSEQ multiplex PCR, and TCRdb's table has in-frame clones only and misses some. This table holds fewer than 200,000 clones, approximately 80% found once. Source material: PBMCs. Source of these receptors: a woman between 40 and 55 years old in good health and CMV-seropositive. Each CDR3 is given with its conserved first and last residue. The order of the fields is V gene, D gene, J gene, clone size, CDR3 protein, CDR3 DNA. The D gene is left open where the match is weak. Size is stated for part of the rows, as once, few or many counts, or as a class when the clone is expanded.

TRBV20-1	-	TRBJ2-1	-	CSARASLLKFF	TGCAGTGCTAGGGCTAGTTTGTTGAAGTTCTTC
TRBV7-2	-	TRBJ1-1	-	CASSFRDGDTEAFF	TGTGCCAGCAGCTTCCGAGACGGGGACACTGAAGCTTTCTTT
TRBV27	-	TRBJ1-5	once	CASSLRSGAQPQHF	TGTGCCAGCAGTTTAAGGTCAGGCGCTCAGCCCCAGCATTTT
TRBV7-2	-	TRBJ1-1	-	CASSLGAGPPEAFF	TGTGCCAGCAGCTTAGGGGCAGGGCCACCTGAAGCTTTCTTT
TRBV27	-	TRBJ1-1	-	CASSGDPREMNTEAFF	TGTGCCAGCAGCGGGGACCCACGGGAGATGAACACTGAAGCTTTCTTT
TRBV28	-	TRBJ1-3	-	CASSPAGGRGNTIYF	TGTGCCAGCAGCCCCGCGGGGGGGAGAGGAAACACCATATATTTT
TRBV7-9	-	TRBJ2-3	-	CASGSGNTQYF	TGTGCCAGCGGTTCGGGGAATACGCAGTATTTT
TRBV29-1	TRBD2	TRBJ2-7	-	CSVEDRSGGPSSYEQYF	TGCAGCGTTGAAGATCGAAGCGGGGGCCCTAGCTCCTACGAGCAGTACTTC
TRBV28	TRBD1	TRBJ1-5	-	CATQDRGNQPQHF	TGTGCCACTCAAGACAGGGGCAATCAGCCCCAGCATTTT
TRBV29-1	TRBD1	TRBJ1-1	-	CSVWTGVEAFF	TGCAGCGTATGGACAGGAGTAGAAGCTTTCTTT
TRBV4-3	TRBD1	TRBJ1-5	-	CASSQVDRGIGQPQHF	TGCGCCAGCAGCCAAGTTGACAGGGGAATAGGTCAGCCCCAGCATTTT
TRBV11-2	-	TRBJ2-5	-	CASSLPSEIMGTQYF	TGTGCCAGCAGCTTACCTAGCGAGATAATGGGGACCCAGTACTTC
TRBV7-2	TRBD2	TRBJ2-3	-	CASSRGLAGTEDTQYF	TGTGCCAGCAGCCGGGGACTAGCGGGGACCGAGGATACGCAGTATTTT
TRBV6-5	-	TRBJ2-3	-	CASSYRGGAPDTQYF	TGTGCCAGCAGTTACCGTGGGGGGGCCCCAGATACGCAGTATTTT
TRBV9	-	TRBJ2-2	-	CASSVVLGELFF	TGTGCCAGCAGCGTAGTCCTCGGGGAGCTGTTTTTT
TRBV19	TRBD1	TRBJ1-1	few	CASSIGDRGLAEAFF	TGTGCCAGTAGTATAGGGGACAGGGGGCTCGCTGAAGCTTTCTTT
TRBV2	TRBD2	TRBJ2-3	-	CASSGERGGFDTQYF	TGTGCCAGCAGTGGCGAGCGGGGGGGCTTCGATACGCAGTATTTT
TRBV7-8	TRBD1	TRBJ2-2	-	CASSRTGMNTGELFF	TGTGCCAGCAGCCGGACAGGGATGAACACCGGGGAGCTGTTTTTT